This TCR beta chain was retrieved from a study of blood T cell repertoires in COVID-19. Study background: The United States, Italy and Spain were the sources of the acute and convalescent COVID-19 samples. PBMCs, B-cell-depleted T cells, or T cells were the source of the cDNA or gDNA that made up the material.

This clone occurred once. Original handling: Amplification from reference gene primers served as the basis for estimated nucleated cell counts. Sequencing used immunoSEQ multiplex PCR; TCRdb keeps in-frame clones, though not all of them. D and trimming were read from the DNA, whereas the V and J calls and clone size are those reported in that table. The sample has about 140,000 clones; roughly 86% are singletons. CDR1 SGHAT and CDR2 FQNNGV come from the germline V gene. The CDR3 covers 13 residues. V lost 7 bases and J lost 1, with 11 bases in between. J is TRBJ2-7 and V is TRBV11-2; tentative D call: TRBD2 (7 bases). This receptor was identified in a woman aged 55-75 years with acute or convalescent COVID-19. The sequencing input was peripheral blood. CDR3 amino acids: CASTRGGSYEQYF. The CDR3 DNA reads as TGTGCCAGCACTAGGGGGGGGTCCTACGAGCAGTACTTC.